Shown below are 9 T cell receptor beta chains from a single sample sequenced in a study of blood T cell repertoires in COVID-19. The table came from immunoSEQ multiplex PCR; TCRdb's copy has only in-frame clones and leaves some out. Of around 160,000 clones in the sample, approximately 86% were seen once. The sample consisted of peripheral blood. All receptors derive from a man aged 60 to 75 with acute or convalescent COVID-19.

The rearrangement joins TRBV11-2 to TRBJ2-1, with 10 bases identical to TRBD1. Germline trimming cut 5 bases from V and 1 base from J; bases unmatched to any gene: 5. Germline V gives CDR1 SGHAT, CDR2 FQNNGV. The CDR3 is made up of 16 amino acids. The CDR3 protein is CASSPRTGGSYNEQFF. In nucleotides, the CDR3 is TGTGCCAGCAGCCCTCGGACAGGGGGGTCCTACAATGAGCAGTTCTTC.

The V gene is TRBV25-1, the J gene TRBJ1-4; no clear D gene. Germline CDR1 MGHDK, CDR2 SYGVNS. The CDR3 totals 15 residues. V lost 4 bases to trimming and J lost 4 bases, with 13 bases between them. The CDR3 bases are TGTGCCAGCAGTGCCAAGGGCGCGGGTAATGAAAAACTGTTTTTT. Amino acid sequence: CASSAKGAGNEKLFF.

CDR3 coding DNA: TGTGCCAGCTCATCAGGGACAGCTTATAGCAATCAGCCCCAGCATTTT. It codes for CASSSGTAYSNQPQHF. This chain joins TRBV18 and TRBJ1-5, with 7 bases matching TRBD1. V was clipped by 5 bases and J by 0 bases; unmatched bases: 7. This CDR3 has 16 amino acids. Germline values: CDR1 KGHSH, CDR2 LQKENI.

The V call is TRBV11-2, the J call TRBJ2-2, with a weak D call TRBD2 (5 bases). The CDR3 sequence is 19 residues long. Germline V gives CDR1 SGHAT, CDR2 FQNNGV. V lost 1 base and J lost 3, with 21 bases in between. The CDR3 coding sequence is TGTGCCAGCAGCTTAGCTGCTTCTACCCCTCGACTATACACCGGGGAGCTGTTTTTT. Translation gives CASSLAASTPRLYTGELFF.

This clone was seen more than once but under ten times. The chain recombines TRBV10-3 with TRBJ2-1; TRBD2 matches at 7 bases. V was pared by 8 bases and J by 5 bases, with 9 bases of the junction left unmatched. From germline, CDR1 is ENHRY and CDR2 SYGVKD. CDR3 length: 14 residues. CDR3 region: CAIRGDRGNNEQFF. The DNA of the CDR3 is TGTGCCATCCGGGGGGATAGGGGAAACAATGAGCAGTTCTTC.

The chain recombines TRBV11-2 with TRBJ1-1; D is undetermined. V lost 5 bases and J lost 0, with 7 bases in between. CDR1 is SGHAT, CDR2 FQNNGV, per germline. The length of the CDR3 is 13 residues. CDR3: CASSVQLNTEAFF. The CDR3 DNA sequence: TGTGCCAGCAGCGTACAGCTGAACACTGAAGCTTTCTTT.

The chain uses TRBV14 and TRBJ1-6, with D hard to call. The CDR3 length is 13 residues. The V gene lost 4 bases and the J gene lost 4 bases, with 5 bases spanning the gap. Germline-derived CDR1 and CDR2 are SGHDN and FVKESK. CDR3 protein: CASSREYNSPLHF. In DNA, the CDR3 is TGTGCCAGCAGCCGGGAGTATAATTCACCCCTCCACTTT.

The rearrangement uses TRBV19 and TRBJ1-5; no clear D. Germline lookup yields CDR1 LNHDA and CDR2 SQIVND (reference sequence). The V end lost 5 bases, the J end lost 3 bases, and 14 bases lay between the germline ends. The CDR3 loop spans 15 amino acids. CDR3 protein: CASSHTRGFNQPQHF. The CDR3 DNA sequence: TGTGCCAGTAGTCACACCCGGGGATTCAATCAGCCCCAGCATTTT.

V gene TRBV20-1 combines with J gene TRBJ1-2; D remains unclear. The CDR3 has 10 residues. Germline V gene sequence: CDR1 DFQATT, CDR2 SNEGSKA (reference sequence). V was cut by 6 bases and J by 3 bases, with 5 bases left in between. Here the CDR3 reads CSALYYGYTF. The DNA for the CDR3 is TGCAGTGCCCTTTACTATGGCTACACCTTC.